One sample yielded the 4 T cell receptor beta chains listed below, sequenced in a study of graft-versus-host responses after intestinal transplantation. Sequencing used immunoSEQ multiplex PCR; TCRdb keeps in-frame clones, though not all of them. The repertoire holds 20,000 to 25,000 clones, with approximately 95% as singletons. The input for sequencing was PBMCs, taken 156 days after intestinal transplant. These TCRs come from a human patient who received an intestinal transplant, so some T cells may come from the graft donor.

The chain joins TRBV6-5 to TRBJ1-6; perhaps TRBD1 as D (5 bases). Germline V gene lookup returns CDR1 MNHEY and CDR2 SVGAGI. V was trimmed by 0 bases and J by 14 bases, leaving 11 bases between them. The CDR3 sequence is 13 residues long. The CDR3 bases are TGTGCCAGCAGTTACTCACCGACAGTCACCCTCCACTTT. It is translated as CASSYSPTVTLHF.

The chain combines TRBV19 with TRBJ1-5, with 7 bases identical to TRBD1. The CDR3 length is 17 residues. Unmatched junction bases numbered 10, after V lost 5 bases and J lost 0 bases. Germline V CDR1 and CDR2: LNHDA, SQIVND (reference sequence). This chain's CDR3 is CASSAQTGSYSNQPQHF. DNA of the CDR3: TGTGCCAGTAGTGCACAGACAGGGAGCTATAGCAATCAGCCCCAGCATTTT.

This sequence joins TRBV28 and TRBJ1-2, with D possibly matching TRBD1 (6 bases). The V gene's germline CDR1 is MDHEN and CDR2 SYDVKM. The CDR3 covers 13 residues. Trimming cost V 3 bases and J 7 bases, with 12 bases left between them. In DNA form, the CDR3 reads TGTGCCAGCAGTTTGGTACAGGGCATTGGCTACACCTTC. Translating it yields CASSLVQGIGYTF.

This chain uses TRBV6-6 with TRBJ2-7, with TRBD1 identical over 7 bases. This CDR3 is built from 14 residues. Trimming removed 4 bases from V and 5 bases from J; junction bases left unmatched: 8. Germline CDR1 reads MNHNY; CDR2 reads SVGAGI (reference sequence). The CDR3 sequence is CASSSRDSAHEQYF. The CDR3 DNA reads as TGTGCCAGCAGTTCCCGGGACAGTGCCCACGAGCAGTACTTC.